The clone carrying this TCR beta chain occurred a few times. CDR1 GTSNPN and CDR2 SVGIG come from the germline V gene (reference sequence). V lost 3 bases, J lost 5 bases, and 8 bases stayed unmatched. This CDR3 has 14 residues. Genomic DNA of every subset was divided equally among multiple immunoSEQ plates. Method: immunoSEQ multiplex PCR; TCRdb's copy keeps in-frame clones and lacks some. The sample contains about a million clones, about 72% of which appear only once. The data belong to a study of shared clonotypes between healthy human individuals. Sequenced input: memory CD4+ T cells from PBMCs. As to subset: CD45RA-negative fraction. This chain links TRBV30 with TRBJ2-7; 9 bases fit TRBD1. The source of this sequence is a man aged 18 to 35 in good health. Some clones in this sample may be carry-over from other donors' samples. CDR3 nucleotides: TGTGCCTGGAGCCGGGGACAGGGAGACGACGAGCAGTACTTC. This codes for CAWSRGQGDDEQYF. The variable domain in full, with the rest retrieved from reference TRBV30 and TRBJ2-7, is SQTIHQWPATLVQPVGSPLSLECTVEGTSNPNLYWYRQAAGRGLQLLFYSVGIGQISSEVPQNLSASRPQDRQFILSSKKLLLSDSGFYLCAWSRGQGDDEQYFGPGTRLTVT.